This entry describes one T cell receptor (beta chain). What it recognizes is unknown. This sample was taken from a study of cytomegalovirus exposure and HLA in healthy donors. This CDR3 region has 16 residues. With V trimmed by 7 bases and J by 2 bases, 10 bases remained unmatched. The germline V gene encodes CDR1 SGHVS and CDR2 FNYEAQ. Findings of the study overall: With further analysis later on, most CMV-associated TCR beta chains appeared HLA-restricted. One variant, a missense change in DCLRE1C, was linked in a later analysis to TCR beta V- and J-gene trimming. A list of about 180 TCR beta chains associated with cytomegalovirus was given.

Both 60 Vbeta primers and 13 Jbeta primers went into the PCR. Assay: immunoSEQ multiplex PCR; the TCRdb copy retains only in-frame clones and omits some. The specimen's table records some 130,000 clones. The rearrangement links TRBV7-6 to TRBJ2-3; 9 bases agree with TRBD2. The receptor was isolated from a young man in good health and CMV-seronegative. The sample was PBMCs. CDR3 region: CASTFPAGGVTDTQYF. CDR3 in DNA: TGTGCCAGCACCTTTCCAGCGGGGGGAGTCACAGATACGCAGTATTTT.